The clone carrying this T cell receptor (beta chain) was seen a single time. The sample originates from a study of blood T cell repertoires in COVID-19. About the study: COVID-19 samples from acute and convalescent phases originated in the United States, Italy and Spain. Nucleic acid was either cDNA or gDNA, and it came from T cells, B-cell-depleted T cells, or PBMCs.

The study assigned cohorts using participant-reported clinical history. Either two negative PCRs, clearance, or symptom resolution qualified Cohort 3 donors as recovered. Germline V gene lookup returns CDR1 KGHSH and CDR2 LQKENI. The V end was cut by 7 bases, the J end by 0 bases, with 16 bases between. This CDR3 is built from 16 residues. Generated by immunoSEQ multiplex PCR, the TCRdb table keeps only in-frame clones and is missing some. The sample yields under 300,000 clones, approximately 84% seen once. This TCR was sampled from a man between 35 and 55 years old who had recovered from COVID-19. The sequencing input was PBMCs or T cells enriched from blood (not recorded which). V and J are TRBV18 and TRBJ1-3; possibly TRBD1 for D (6 bases). The chain's CDR3 is CASCPGGQISGNTIYF. CDR3 sequence (DNA): TGTGCCAGCTGCCCAGGCGGACAGATCTCTGGAAACACCATATATTTT.